This is a list of T cell receptor beta chains from one sample in a study of blood T cell repertoires in COVID-19. Measured with immunoSEQ multiplex PCR; TCRdb has only the in-frame clones, and not every one. The repertoire has approximately 120,000 clones, about 85% of them found once; the top ten carry just over 6.5%. Input material: peripheral blood. The receptors were sampled from a man at least 80 years old with active or convalescent COVID-19. Each CDR3 is given with its conserved first and last residue. A D gene is named only where the DNA matches it firmly. A row's size may be missing; if present it is once, few, many or a size class.

V	size	J	D	DNA	CDR3
TRBV7-2	NA	TRBJ2-3	TRBD2	TGTGCCAGCAGCGGATATAGCGGGGGAACAGATACGCAGTATTTT	CASSGYSGGTDTQYF
TRBV6-1	NA	TRBJ2-3	NA	TGTGCCAGCAGTGAAGTAGGTGGTCGGCGGGGCACAGATACGCAGTATTTT	CASSEVGGRRGTDTQYF
TRBV23-1	NA	TRBJ2-4	NA	TGCGCCAGCAGGCATCAAGAGAGGGCCGCTTTAGCCAAAAACATTCAGTACTTC	CASRHQERAALAKNIQYF
TRBV6-5	NA	TRBJ1-2	TRBD1	TGTGCCAGCAGAGCAGCAGGGGGCTTTGGCTACACCTTC	CASRAAGGFGYTF
TRBV15	NA	TRBJ2-1	TRBD2	TGTGCCACCAGCGGAATACTAGCGGGATCCTACAATGAGCAGTTCTTC	CATSGILAGSYNEQFF
TRBV27	NA	TRBJ2-7	TRBD1	TGTGCCAGCAGTCCCCAGCCCATCGGGACAGTTACTTACGAGCAGTACTTC	CASSPQPIGTVTYEQYF
TRBV28	NA	TRBJ1-5	NA	TGTGCCAGCAGCCTACCGCCCCCAGGTCAGCCCCAGCATTTT	CASSLPPPGQPQHF
TRBV18	once	TRBJ2-7	NA	TGTGCCAGCTCACCGACAACCTACGAGCAGTACTTC	CASSPTTYEQYF
TRBV11-2	NA	TRBJ1-2	NA	TGTGCCAGCAGCTTAGGTGGGGGGAGGTATGGCTACACCTTC	CASSLGGGRYGYTF
TRBV7-8	NA	TRBJ1-5	NA	TGTGCCAGCAGCTTAGCGAGGGCCGGGCCTAATCAGCCCCAGCATTTT	CASSLARAGPNQPQHF
TRBV19	NA	TRBJ2-2	NA	TGTGCCAGTAGTACTCAGGGGGGCACCGGGGAGCTGTTTTTT	CASSTQGGTGELFF
TRBV7-9	NA	TRBJ1-2	NA	TGTGCCAGCAGCTTAGCGCTCAGGGTCGGTAACTATGGCTACACCTTC	CASSLALRVGNYGYTF
TRBV19	NA	TRBJ1-2	TRBD1	TGTGCCAGTAGGGGGACAGGATATGGCTACACCTTC	CASRGTGYGYTF
TRBV28	once	TRBJ1-1	NA	TGTGCCAGCAGTTCCGGCGGGAGGAACACTGAAGCTTTCTTT	CASSSGGRNTEAFF
TRBV5-1	once	TRBJ1-6	TRBD1	TGCGCCAGCAGCTTGGGGGACAGGGGGCGAGGTTCACCCCTCCACTTT	CASSLGDRGRGSPLHF
TRBV7-8	NA	TRBJ2-7	NA	TGTGCCAGCACCCTTAGGGCGGGGAGACTAATTACGTCCTACGAGCAGTACTTC	CASTLRAGRLITSYEQYF
TRBV25-1	once	TRBJ1-6	TRBD1	TGTGCCAGCAGTGAATACCTCGGGACAGAAGATACGCCACCCCTCCACTTT	CASSEYLGTEDTPPLHF
TRBV11-3	NA	TRBJ2-7	TRBD2	TGTGCCAGCAGCTTCCCGACTGGCGGGAGCTCCTACGAGCAGTACTTC	CASSFPTGGSSYEQYF